The T cell receptor (beta chain) described here comes from a study of CD8+ T cells in alopecia areata. For the study at large: Oral tofacitinib, 5 to 10 mg twice daily, was given in an open-label trial. Study observations and caveats: Among the cells sequenced in scalp samples are also the resident alphabeta T cells of normal skin. Patients shared TCRs less clearly than mice did, possibly owing to HLA.

Germline lookup yields CDR1 SGDLS and CDR2 YYNGEE. The length of the CDR3 is 14 residues. V lost 1 base to trimming and J lost 6 bases; unmatched junction nucleotides: 6. About this clone itself: Antigen unknown.

TCR sequencing used cDNA made by reverse transcription of extracted RNA. Using immunoSEQ multiplex PCR, the repertoire was profiled, and TCRdb retains in-frame clones only, with some absent. The profile shows hundreds of thousands of clones, 67% of them singletons. Patients with alopecia areata provided lesional scalp punch biopsies as well as peripheral blood. Material: CD4+ T cells sorted from blood, obtained at week 0. The clonotype was recovered from a human donor with alopecia areata. V and J are TRBV9 and TRBJ1-2; 7 nucleotides line up with TRBD1. The CDR3 DNA reads TGTGCCAGCAGCGTAAATCAGGGGGTCCATGGCTACACCTTC. Translated, it gives CASSVNQGVHGYTF.